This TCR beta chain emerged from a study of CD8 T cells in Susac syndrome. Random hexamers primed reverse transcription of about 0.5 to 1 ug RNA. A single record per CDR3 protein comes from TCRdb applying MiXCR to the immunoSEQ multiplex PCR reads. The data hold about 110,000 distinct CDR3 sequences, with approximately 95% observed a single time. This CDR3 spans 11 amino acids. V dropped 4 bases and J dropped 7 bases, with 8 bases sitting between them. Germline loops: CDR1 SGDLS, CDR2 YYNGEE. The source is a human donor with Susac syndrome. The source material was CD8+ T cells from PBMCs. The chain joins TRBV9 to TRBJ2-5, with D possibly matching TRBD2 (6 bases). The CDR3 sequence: CASSSGGTQYF. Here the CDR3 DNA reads TGTGCCAGCAGCTCCGGGGGGACCCAGTACTTC.